Presented here are 9 T cell receptor beta chains from one specimen sequenced in a study of Ad26.COV2.S vaccination and SARS-CoV-2 variants. Clones were read by immunoSEQ multiplex PCR, and TCRdb kept only the in-frame ones, dropping some. The data hold under 250,000 clones, with 70% to 90% observed a single time. Treatment given: roughly 19 received Ad26.COV2.S at low or high dose, single or two shots; 5 received placebo; per-sample allocation not given. Sampling was performed 63 days after the first vaccine or placebo injection. Sequenced here: peripheral blood, sampled in a trial of Ad26.COV2.S vaccine versus placebo. These receptors came from a person aged 18-60 years who received the Ad26.COV2.S COVID-19 vaccine or a placebo.

The rearrangement links TRBV6-5 to TRBJ1-1; maybe TRBD1 (5 bases). The length of the CDR3 is 14 residues. Trimming took 4 bases from V and 6 from J, leaving 15 bases between them. Germline assignment: CDR1 MNHEY and CDR2 SVGAGI. In nucleotides, the CDR3 is TGTGCCAGCAGTTCAACCGGGGCCTCTGCTGAAGCTTTCTTT. Encoded protein: CASSSTGASAEAFF.

The chain uses TRBV6-2 or TRBV6-3 and TRBJ2-3; 8 bases map to TRBD2. Germline V gene sequence: CDR1 MNHEY, CDR2 SVGEGT. This CDR3 is 16 amino acids long. The V segment lost 5 bases and the J segment 3 bases; nucleotides outside the gene matches: 10. CDR3 loop: CASSPRGGGRTDTQYF. CDR3 bases: TGTGCCAGCAGTCCCCGGGGGGGCGGGAGGACAGATACGCAGTATTTT.

The V and J genes are TRBV6-5 and TRBJ1-1, with TRBD1 matching over 7 bases. Germline loops: CDR1 MNHEY, CDR2 SVGAGI. The CDR3 sequence is 16 residues long. V shed 4 bases and J 5 bases; nucleotides not matched to a gene: 13. The CDR3 DNA is TGTGCCAGCAGTTCAACTCAGGGGGTAGGGGGGACTGAAGCTTTCTTT. It encodes CASSSTQGVGGTEAFF.

The chain combines TRBV7-9 with TRBJ2-5, with D unresolved. Looked up from germline, CDR1 is SEHNR and CDR2 is FQNEAQ (reference sequence). The V end was cut by 3 bases, the J end by 3 bases, with 8 bases between. This CDR3 is 13 amino acids long. In DNA form, the CDR3 reads TGTGCCAGCAGCTTGACAAATGAAGAGACCCAGTACTTC. It specifies CASSLTNEETQYF.

The chain couples TRBV10-3 to TRBJ2-7, with D maybe TRBD1 (6 bases). Deletions cut 5 bases from V and 3 bases from J, with 11 bases between. The germline V gene encodes CDR1 ENHRY and CDR2 SYGVKD. The CDR3 has 13 residues. The CDR3 DNA is TGTGCCATCAGTTCTGGACAGCTCTACGAGCAGTACGTC. Protein sequence: CAISSGQLYEQYV.

The V and J genes are TRBV3-1 (or the pseudogene TRBV3-2) and TRBJ2-3, with 15 bases fitting TRBD2. Trimming cost V 3 bases and J 3 bases; bases outside gene matches: 1. The length of the CDR3 is 16 residues. Germline V lookup: CDR1 LGHDT, CDR2 YNNKEL (reference sequence). The CDR3 reads CASSQGLAGGTDTQYF. The CDR3 coding sequence is TGTGCCAGCAGCCAGGGACTAGCGGGGGGTACAGATACGCAGTATTTT.

This clone has just one count. The rearrangement links TRBV4-3 to TRBJ1-1, with TRBD1 as a possible D gene (5 bases). CDR3 length: 14 amino acids. Germline loops: CDR1 LGHNA, CDR2 YSLEER. V lost 2 bases, J lost 4 bases, and 11 bases lay in between. CDR3 bases: TGCGCCAGCAGCCAACAGGGTTATGGCACTGAAGCTTTCTTT. Protein product: CASSQQGYGTEAFF.

The V call is TRBV6-1, the J call TRBJ1-6; 8 bases map to TRBD1. The CDR3 runs to 15 residues. V gave up 0 bases and J gave up 10 bases; unmatched junction bases: 5. Germline assignment: CDR1 MNHNS and CDR2 SASEGT. CDR3 amino acids: CASSEAQDRASPLHF. CDR3 sequence (DNA): TGTGCCAGCAGTGAAGCACAGGACAGGGCGTCACCCCTCCACTTT.

The chain combines TRBV18 with TRBJ2-7, with D possibly TRBD1 on 5 matching bases. Germline CDR1 KGHSH, CDR2 LQKENI. The CDR3 consists of 13 residues. V was shortened by 3 bases and J by 5 bases, with 11 bases between the two germline ends. CDR3 DNA: TGTGCCAGCTCACCGTTAATGACAGACGAGCAGTACTTC. It codes for CASSPLMTDEQYF.